The clone carrying this T cell receptor beta chain was seen only a few times. The antigen remains unidentified. V lost 2 bases, J lost 1 base, and 1 base stayed unmatched. Per the germline V gene, CDR1 is KGHSH and CDR2 is LQKENI. The CDR3 contains 15 residues. This entry is derived from a study of T-cell reconstitution after alpha-beta-depleted transplantation in children. Study-level results: Among T cells one year after transplant, newly produced cells accounted for most counts and diversity. Reportedly, roughly two months post-transplant, alpha-beta T cells arose from several hundred expanded graft clones. Surviving recipient T cells and thymic progenitors accounted for the high day-60 TCRbeta diversity observed in some patients.

Preparation of the TCRbeta library was carried out with unique molecular identifiers. TCRdb called the PCR reads again in MiXCR, with one record for every CDR3 protein. Of 500,000 to 750,000 distinct CDR3 sequences in the sample, 10% to 15% were seen once. The specimen comprised PBMCs, mostly from graft donor cells, sampled 360 days after TCRalphabeta/CD19-depleted stem cell transplant. The origin of this receptor is a male patient between 10 and 17 years old who had a stem cell transplant for acute myeloid leukemia, so the T cells may come from the graft donor. The rearrangement links TRBV18 to TRBJ2-1; TRBD2 aligns across 8 bases. The CDR3 loop reads CASSPGGRSYNEQFF. The CDR3 nucleotides read TGTGCCAGCTCACCAGGCGGGAGGTCCTACAATGAGCAGTTCTTC.